This T cell receptor beta chain originates from a study of OX40 agonist ivuxolimab in advanced cancers. About the full investigation: Ivuxolimab was an agonistic, fully human IgG2 monoclonal antibody directed against OX40 (CD134), a costimulatory receptor. Intravenous ivuxolimab was administered to patients every 2 weeks at six dose levels: 0.01, 0.1, 0.3, 1.5, 3 and 10 mg/kg. Of the roughly 50 dose-escalation patients, hepatocellular carcinoma was present in approximately 20, melanoma in some 15, renal cell carcinoma in 9 and head and neck cancer in 9. In the dose-escalation cohort, 82.7% of patients were male, and the mean age was approximately 60 years, with a range of roughly 20 to 85. Patients were allowed to have had prior anti-PD-1, anti-PD-L1 or anti-CTLA-4 therapy, and around 41% of the dose-escalation patients had previously received checkpoint inhibitors. Partial responses occurred in three dose-escalation patients, of whom one had hepatocellular carcinoma and two had cutaneous melanoma. The purpose of peripheral TCRbeta sequencing was to test whether ivuxolimab changed TCR sequence diversity and led to clonal T-cell expansion. The paper covers the monotherapy dose-escalation part of the phase I ivuxolimab trial, which included N ≈ 57 patients. General findings and caveats noted by the study authors: After ivuxolimab, more expanded clones were found on average in CD8+ T cells than in CD4+ T cells. Low levels of normalized T-cell clonal expansion were also shown by some nonresponding patients. Antigen specificity was not determined for the clonally expanded peripheral T cells. Clonal expansion of both CD4+ and CD8+ blood T cells was observed from baseline to week 6 at doses 0.1 to 3.0 mg/kg. In the 0.1-3.0 mg/kg groups, partial responders were among the patients with the lowest normalized peripheral clonal expansion, particularly in CD8+ T cells.

Patients with autoimmune disease history or receiving systemic immunosuppression were excluded from the trial. Peripheral blood for TCR sequencing was collected from all dose cohorts at baseline, on cycle 4 day 1, and on cycle 7 day 1. Samples came from an open-label, multicenter, first-in-human phase I dose-escalation trial of ivuxolimab. Adults with locally advanced or metastatic melanoma, renal cell, hepatocellular, or head and neck squamous cell carcinoma were enrolled in the trial. CD4+ and CD8+ T cells were sorted separately from peripheral blood before TCR sequencing. V gives up 11 bases and J gives up 6 bases, and the segment between their germline ends measures 17 bases. Including cysteine and phenylalanine, the CDR3 has 12 amino acids. Just the 36-base CDR3 DNA is kept, in frame starting at base 1. The germline V gene supplies CDR1 MNHNS and CDR2 SASEGT. On this clone itself: Its antigen is currently not known. No base quality values were provided; no much bigger clone lies one nucleotide off.

Genomic DNA was extracted from sorted cells for sequencing of the TCRbeta CDR3 region. TCRbeta CDR3 regions were sequenced using the immunoSEQ Assay. In TCRdb, the immuneACCESS table is reduced to in-frame sequences with V and J assigned. These tables do not hold every clone; where another copy was compared, an unresolved V gene accounts for under half, and the others remain unexplained. The sample contains tens of thousands of clones, approximately 88% of them found a single time. The ten largest clones add up to approximately 0.61% of the sample. Material: CD4+ or CD8+ T cells sorted from blood, obtained in a trial of the OX40 agonist ivuxolimab. The clonotype comes from an adult with an advanced solid tumor such as melanoma, head and neck, liver or kidney cancer. The V gene is TRBV6-1 and the J gene is TRBJ2-7; the D segment could be TRBD2, given 6 matching bases. At the DNA level, the sequence is TGTGCCGCGGGGCTAGCAGGAGGCGAGCAGTACTTC. Its coded protein is CAAGLAGGEQYF.